The T cell receptor (beta chain) under discussion was sequenced for a study of naive and memory T cell subsets. General observations from the study: The RNA method is potentially sensitive to activation and differentiation changes.

The library had UMIs added by 3' ligation of an oligonucleotide to TCR cDNA. Adult healthy volunteers gave 2.5 ml peripheral blood for whole-blood RNA. Cells were not sorted; total RNA input targeted roughly 1 to 1000 ng. CDR3 size: 16 residues. V shed 2 bases and J shed 0 bases, with 13 bases lying between them. Looked up from germline, CDR1 is LGHDT and CDR2 is YNNKEL (reference sequence). Four PCR rounds used nested alpha and beta constant region primers plus the SP2 primer. Alpha and beta constant region primers primed reverse transcription for blood and skin samples. Using its own MiXCR run on the 5' RACE reads, TCRdb lists one record per CDR3 protein. Seen here are 50,000 to 60,000 distinct CDR3 sequences, more than 7.5% observed once, and the top ten hold around 9.8%. At least ten counts were recorded for this clonotype. Its antigen is still unknown.

The origin of this receptor is a female donor in good health. The chain links TRBV3-1 to TRBJ1-1; no clear D gene. CDR3 DNA: TGTGCCAGCAGCCAATCCGGATTCCCTTTGAACACTGAAGCTTTCTTT. Its protein is CASSQSGFPLNTEAFF. Drawing the rest from reference TRBV3-1 and TRBJ1-1, the complete variable domain is DTAVSQTPKYLVTQMGNDKSIKCEQNLGHDTMYWYKQDSKKFLKIMFSYNNKELIINETVPNRFSPKSPDKAHLNLHINSLELGDSAVYFCASSQSGFPLNTEAFFGQGTRLTVV.